One T cell receptor (beta chain) is described in this entry. The antigen is unknown. Time point noted: before natalizumab initiation. The T0 samples predate the first natalizumab infusion. The source of the sample is a study of multiple sclerosis patients with progressive multifocal leukoencephalopathy. The germline V gene encodes CDR1 ENHRY and CDR2 SYGVKD. The CDR3 sequence is 15 residues long. V shed 6 bases, J shed 8 bases, and the junction held 13 bases outside the gene matches. Study conclusions and caveats: In most PML patients, TRB repertoires appeared less diverse by entropy.

Sequenced by immunoSEQ multiplex PCR; TCRdb stores in-frame clones only, minus some. Of fewer than 40,000 clones in the sample, 90% to 95% were seen once. The sample was PBMCs. The chain has TRBV10-3 and TRBJ2-1; 7 nucleotides agree with TRBD1. The receptor was isolated from a man aged 25-40 years with multiple sclerosis. The CDR3 DNA sequence: TGTGCCATCAGCGCCGAAGGGGGCAAATTCGATGAGCAGTTCTTC. Translated: CAISAEGGKFDEQFF.